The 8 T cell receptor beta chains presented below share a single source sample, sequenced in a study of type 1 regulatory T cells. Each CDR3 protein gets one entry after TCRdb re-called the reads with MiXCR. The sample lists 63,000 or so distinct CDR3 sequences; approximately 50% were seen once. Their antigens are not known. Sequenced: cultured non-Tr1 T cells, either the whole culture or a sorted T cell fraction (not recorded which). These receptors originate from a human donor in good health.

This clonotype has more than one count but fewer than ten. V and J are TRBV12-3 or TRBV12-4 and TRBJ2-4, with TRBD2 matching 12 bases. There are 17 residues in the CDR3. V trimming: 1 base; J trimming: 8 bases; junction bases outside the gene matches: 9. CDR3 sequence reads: CASSLELAGGPGDIQYF. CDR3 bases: TGTGCCAGCAGTTTAGAGCTAGCGGGGGGGCCAGGAGACATTCAGTACTTC.

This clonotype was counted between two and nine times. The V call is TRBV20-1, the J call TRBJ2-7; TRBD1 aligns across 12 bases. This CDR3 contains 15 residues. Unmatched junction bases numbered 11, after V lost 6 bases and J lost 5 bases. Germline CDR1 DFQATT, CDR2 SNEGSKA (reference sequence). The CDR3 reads CSARNAGTGGDEQYF. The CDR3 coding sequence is TGCAGTGCGAGAAATGCCGGGACAGGGGGCGACGAGCAGTACTTC.

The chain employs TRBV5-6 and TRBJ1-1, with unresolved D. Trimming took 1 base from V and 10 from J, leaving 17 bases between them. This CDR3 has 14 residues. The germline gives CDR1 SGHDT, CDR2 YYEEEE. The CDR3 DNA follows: TGTGCCAGCAGCTTGCGAGGACCATCTTGGGGAGCTTTCTTT. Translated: CASSLRGPSWGAFF.

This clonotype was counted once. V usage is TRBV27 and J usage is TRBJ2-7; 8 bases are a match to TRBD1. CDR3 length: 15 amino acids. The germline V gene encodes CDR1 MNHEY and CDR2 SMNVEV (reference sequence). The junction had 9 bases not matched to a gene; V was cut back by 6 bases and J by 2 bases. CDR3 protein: CASRLKQGDTYEQYF. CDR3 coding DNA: TGTGCCAGCAGGCTCAAACAGGGGGACACCTACGAGCAGTACTTC.

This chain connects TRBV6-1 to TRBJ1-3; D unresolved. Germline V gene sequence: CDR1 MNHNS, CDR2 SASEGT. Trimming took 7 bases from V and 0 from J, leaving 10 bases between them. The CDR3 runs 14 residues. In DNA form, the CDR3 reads TGTGCCAGCATTGACCGCATCTCTGGAAACACCATATATTTT. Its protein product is CASIDRISGNTIYF.

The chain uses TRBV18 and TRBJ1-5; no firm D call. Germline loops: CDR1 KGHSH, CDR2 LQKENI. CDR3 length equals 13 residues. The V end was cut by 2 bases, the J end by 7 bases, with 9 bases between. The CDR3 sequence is CASSPGVYQPQHF. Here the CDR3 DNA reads TGTGCCAGCTCACCAGGGGTATACCAGCCCCAGCATTTT.

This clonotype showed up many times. The CDR3 coding sequence is TGTGCCACCAGTGATTCTGACAGCCTTGAAGCTTTCTTT. Amino acid sequence: CATSDSDSLEAFF. The J gene is TRBJ1-1, the V gene TRBV24-1; D is perhaps TRBD1 (5 bases). Trimming took 2 bases from V and 7 from J, leaving 10 bases between them. Germline values: CDR1 KGHDR, CDR2 SFDVKD. This CDR3 spans 13 amino acids.

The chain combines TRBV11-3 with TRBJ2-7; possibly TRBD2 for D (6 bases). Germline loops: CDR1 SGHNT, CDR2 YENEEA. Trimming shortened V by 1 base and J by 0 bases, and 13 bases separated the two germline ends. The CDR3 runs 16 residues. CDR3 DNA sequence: TGTGCCAGCAGCTTAGGAATCGTGGGGGGCTCCTACGAGCAGTACTTC. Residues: CASSLGIVGGSYEQYF.